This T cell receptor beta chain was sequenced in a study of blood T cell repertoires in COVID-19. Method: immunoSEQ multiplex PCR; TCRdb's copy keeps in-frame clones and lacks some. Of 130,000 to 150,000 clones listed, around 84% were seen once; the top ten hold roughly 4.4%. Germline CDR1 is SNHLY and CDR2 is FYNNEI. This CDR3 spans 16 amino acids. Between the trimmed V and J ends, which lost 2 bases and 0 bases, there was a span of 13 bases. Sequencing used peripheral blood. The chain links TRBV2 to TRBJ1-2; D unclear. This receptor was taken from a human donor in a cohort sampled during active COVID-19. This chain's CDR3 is CASSEKGGEPNYGYTF. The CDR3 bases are TGTGCCAGCAGTGAAAAAGGCGGGGAACCTAACTATGGCTACACCTTC.